The text below deals with one TCR beta chain. This specimen comes from a study of blood T cell repertoires in COVID-19. The V end lost 1 base, the J end lost 7 bases, and 13 bases lay between the germline ends. Per germline, CDR1 LGHDT and CDR2 YNNKEL (reference sequence). The CDR3 runs 14 residues. Everyone who took part was roughly 18 to 89 years old, and they came from about 25 US areas. Assignment of participants to cohorts was predicated upon participant-reported clinical history. Per the authors' pipeline: Estimation of nucleated cell counts relied on the amplification of reference gene primers. Here immunoSEQ multiplex PCR was the method, and the copy in TCRdb shows in-frame clones only, minus some. That table supplies the V and J calls and clone size; D and trimming were determined from the DNA. The table has about 200,000 clones, approximately 86% seen once; the top ten hold 4% to 6.5%.

V is TRBV3-1 (or the pseudogene TRBV3-2) and J is TRBJ2-5; D possibly corresponds to TRBD2 (5 bases). The sample consisted of PBMCs or T cells enriched from blood (not recorded which). This receptor was taken from a woman aged 60 to 75 with acute COVID-19. CDR3 region: CASSQGRGLGTQYF. The CDR3 region has the DNA TGTGCCAGCAGCCAAGGCCGGGGTTTGGGGACCCAGTACTTC.